This T cell receptor (beta chain) was profiled in a study of shared clonotypes between healthy human individuals. The wider study: Three CD4 naive, three CD4 memory, two CD8 naive and one CD8 memory plate were used per donor.

The CDR3 loop spans 15 amino acids. Per the germline V gene, CDR1 is MGHRA and CDR2 is YSYEKL. With 3 bases clipped from V and 7 bases from J, the junction kept 4 bases outside the gene matches. Clones were sequenced by immunoSEQ multiplex PCR, and TCRdb holds only the in-frame ones, with some missing. The sample consists of 2,500,000 or so clones, 80% to 95% of them appearing once. Sequencing used naive CD4+ T cells from PBMCs. Indicated subset: CD45RA+ positively selected. The V gene is TRBV4-1, the J gene TRBJ2-1, with 12 bases fitting TRBD2. This receptor was obtained from a man aged 18 to 35 in good health. Some clones in this sample may be carry-over from other donors' samples. CDR3 nucleotides: TGCGCCAGCAGCCAGGTCACTAGCGGGAGGAATGAGCAGTTCTTC. Protein product: CASSQVTSGRNEQFF.